A single sample is the source of the 22 T cell receptor beta chains below, sequenced in a study of regulatory T cells in long-lasting Graves disease. According to the study, TCR beta libraries were built with iRepertoire HTBI primers and CDR3-region Arm-PCR. Using its own MiXCR run on the multiplex PCR reads, TCRdb lists one record per CDR3 protein. Here the sample spans about 430,000 distinct CDR3 sequences, over 14% being singletons. Regarding time point: newly diagnosed GD, antithyroid drugs for less than 3 months. Extracted RNA from PBMCs served as the source of the TCR library. Separately, the same data were catalogued under a study of T cells in Graves' hyperthyroidism and ophthalmopathy.

This specimen was peripheral blood mononuclear cells (PBMCs), taken at new diagnosis, from a patient treated with antithyroid drugs. Receptors originate from a woman between 40 and 50 years old with Graves disease.

There are many counts of this clonotype. V and J are TRBV11-2 and TRBJ1-1; D unclear. The CDR3 consists of 16 residues. The germline V gene encodes CDR1 SGHAT and CDR2 FQNNGV. Trimming stripped 2 bases from V and 3 bases from J, with 16 bases between. The CDR3 region has the DNA TGTGCCAGCAGCTTACGAGGGTACCCGACTGACACTGAAGCTTTCTTT. Protein sequence: CASSLRGYPTDTEAFF.

This clonotype showed up many times. V gene TRBV7-6 combines with J gene TRBJ2-3; 7 positions agree with TRBD2. The V gene end was trimmed by 0 bases and the J gene end by 4 bases; junction bases not matched to a gene: 7. Looked up from germline, CDR1 is SGHVS and CDR2 is FNYEAQ. This CDR3 comprises 16 residues. Here the CDR3 DNA reads TGTGCCAGCAGCTTAGCTTCTAGCGGAGTATCAGATACGCAGTATTTT. Translated: CASSLASSGVSDTQYF.

CDR3 DNA sequence: TGTGCCAGCAGCGTAGCCCCTGAGTACGAGCAGTACTTC. This codes for CASSVAPEYEQYF. The chain couples TRBV9 to TRBJ2-7; D gene uncertain. CDR1 is SGDLS, CDR2 YYNGEE, per germline. This CDR3 comprises 13 residues. Trimming took 0 bases from V and 4 from J, leaving 8 bases between them.

This clonotype was observed many times. The chain links TRBV10-3 to TRBJ2-5; 11 bases line up with TRBD1. Germline CDR1 ENHRY, CDR2 SYGVKD. The CDR3 covers 17 residues. J lost 5 bases, V lost 0 bases, and 8 bases had no gene match. The CDR3 reads CAISESLRTGGLETQYF. The CDR3 DNA reads as TGTGCCATCAGTGAGTCGCTCCGGACAGGGGGCTTGGAGACCCAGTACTTC.

This clonotype was detected only a few times. The chain couples TRBV20-1 to TRBJ2-7, with D unresolved. V was clipped by 3 bases and J by 5 bases, with 11 bases between them. This CDR3 spans 12 amino acids. CDR1 is DFQATT, CDR2 SNEGSKA, per germline (reference sequence). This CDR3 is CSASATGHEQYF. The CDR3 region has the DNA TGCAGTGCTAGTGCCACCGGCCACGAGCAGTACTTC.

This clonotype was recorded at least ten times. The V gene is TRBV28, the J gene TRBJ2-5; a weak D match, TRBD2 (6 bases). This CDR3 has 17 amino acids. Germline-derived CDR1 and CDR2 are MDHEN and SYDVKM. V lost 3 bases and J 1 base, leaving 18 bases between the germline ends. Here the CDR3 DNA reads TGTGCCAGCAGTTTCCCTAGGAGGGGAAGACTCCAAGAGACCCAGTACTTC. Encoded protein: CASSFPRRGRLQETQYF.

This clonotype has ten or more counts. The genes are TRBV3-1 and TRBJ2-7; 9 nucleotides line up with TRBD1. CDR1 is LGHDT, CDR2 YNNKEL, per germline (reference sequence). Unmatched junction bases numbered 14, after V lost 4 bases and J lost 1 base. This CDR3 region has 18 residues. DNA for the CDR3: TGTGCCAGCAGCCTTAACATACCCTCGGGACAGGGTTCCTACGAGCAGTACTTC. Protein sequence: CASSLNIPSGQGSYEQYF.

V and J are TRBV5-6 and TRBJ2-7, with 8 bases that match TRBD1. With V trimmed by 4 bases and J by 3 bases, 6 bases remained unmatched. Germline lookup yields CDR1 SGHDT and CDR2 YYEEEE. The CDR3 contains 14 residues. CDR3 sequence reads: CASSLRGQDYEQYF. CDR3 nucleotide sequence: TGTGCCAGCAGCCTGCGGGGACAGGACTACGAGCAGTACTTC.

This clonotype was detected ten times or more. The CDR3 DNA follows: TGTGCCAGCAGCGTGGACGAGCAGTTCTTC. It codes for CASSVDEQFF. The genes are TRBV7-2 and TRBJ2-1; no definite D call. V dropped 5 bases and J dropped 10 bases, with 6 bases sitting between them. This CDR3 contains 10 residues. CDR1 and CDR2 (germline): SGHTA, FQGNSA.

In its sample, this clonotype was seen many times. The CDR3 here is CASSPGGSSNEKLFF. The CDR3 coding sequence is TGTGCCAGCAGCCCAGGGGGTTCCTCGAATGAAAAACTGTTTTTT. The rearrangement joins TRBV28 to TRBJ1-4; TRBD1 matches 7 bases. The CDR3 consists of 15 residues. Trimming at V came to 6 bases and at J to 5 bases, leaving 9 bases not matched to a gene. Germline lookup yields CDR1 MDHEN and CDR2 SYDVKM. The full variable domain, rest sourced from reference TRBV28 and TRBJ1-4, is DVKVTQSSRYLVKRTGEKVFLECVQDMDHENMFWYRQDPGLGLRLIYFSYDVKMKEKGDIPEGYSVSREKKERFSLILESASTNQTSMYLCASSPGGSSNEKLFFGSGTQLSVL.

The CDR3 reads CATSSGRGNEQFF. CDR3 sequence (DNA): TGTGCCACCAGCAGCGGGAGGGGCAATGAGCAGTTCTTC. V is TRBV15 and J is TRBJ2-1; 8 bases line up with TRBD2. Germline V lookup: CDR1 LNHNV, CDR2 YYDKDF (reference sequence). The V and J ends lost 3 bases and 6 bases, in that order; junction bases with no gene match: 1. The CDR3 is 13 amino acids.

The table lists this clonotype with a few counts. The V gene is TRBV29-1, the J gene TRBJ2-7, with D unclear. Trimming removed 6 bases at V and 7 bases at J, with 22 bases between. Germline lookup yields CDR1 SQVTM and CDR2 ANQGSEA. This CDR3 has 14 amino acids. The CDR3 protein is CSVVTGLTGWEQYF. The CDR3 region has the DNA TGCAGCGTGGTGACGGGCCTTACTGGCTGGGAGCAGTACTTC.

The chain joins TRBV9 to TRBJ2-6; possible D gene TRBD1, 6 bases. Germline CDR1 SGDLS, CDR2 YYNGEE. CDR3 size: 18 residues. Between the trimmed V and J ends, which lost 1 base and 0 bases, there was a span of 14 bases. The CDR3 coding sequence is TGTGCCAGCAGCGTAAGTGTCTTGGGGGCCTCTGGGGCCAACGTCCTGACTTTC. Its translation is CASSVSVLGASGANVLTF.

This clonotype has at least ten counts. The V gene is TRBV2, the J gene TRBJ2-5; D is perhaps TRBD2 (5 bases). The V end was cut by 4 bases, the J end by 5 bases, with 17 bases between. The length of the CDR3 is 15 residues. Germline lookup yields CDR1 SNHLY and CDR2 FYNNEI. CDR3 DNA: TGTGCCAGCAGTGGAACGGGTCTAGCAGGCGAGACCCAGTACTTC. Translating gives CASSGTGLAGETQYF.

The sample holds many counts of this clonotype. Germline and junction disagree at one end, which may indicate a read error. The chain links TRBV10-2 to TRBJ1-5; TRBD1 agrees at 7 bases. The CDR3 is made up of 13 amino acids. Germline values: CDR1 WSHSY, CDR2 SAAADI. This CDR3 is CASAQGRNQPQHF. The DNA of the CDR3 is TGTGCCAGCGCACAGGGGCGCAATCAGCCCCAGCATTTT.

Many counts were recorded for this clonotype. The V call is TRBV6-2 or TRBV6-3, the J call TRBJ2-2; D is possibly TRBD2 (6 bases). Trimming took off 2 bases at V and 5 bases at J, with 9 bases between the two ends. The length of the CDR3 is 14 residues. CDR1 is MNHEY and CDR2 is SVGEGT in the germline V gene. This CDR3 reads CASSYRRGTGELFF. The CDR3 nucleotides read TGTGCCAGCAGTTACAGGAGGGGTACCGGGGAGCTGTTTTTT.

There are many counts of this clonotype. This sequence joins TRBV20-1 and TRBJ2-7, with D uncertain. From germline, CDR1 is DFQATT and CDR2 SNEGSKA (reference sequence). The CDR3 length is 11 residues. V was pared by 3 bases and J by 6 bases, with 9 bases between. CDR3 DNA sequence: TGCAGTGCTAGGATTGGCTCCGAGCAGTACTTC. Amino acid sequence: CSARIGSEQYF.

Only a few counts were recorded for this clonotype. This chain joins TRBV20-1 and TRBJ2-7; either TRBD1 or TRBD2 may fit D (5 bases each). The CDR3 totals 14 residues. The germline CDR1 and CDR2 sequences are DFQATT and SNEGSKA (reference sequence). V gave up 5 bases and J gave up 7 bases, with 21 bases separating them. CDR3 sequence reads: CSALRAQGRGEQYF. The CDR3 coding sequence is TGCAGTGCTCTAAGGGCCCAGGGCCGAGGGGAGCAGTACTTC.

This clonotype was counted only a few times. No conserved phenylalanine or tryptophan is present at the end of the CDR3, so a read error is the likely explanation. J is TRBJ2-7 and V is TRBV29-1; D gene ambiguous. Trimming removed 6 bases from V and 3 bases from J, with 12 bases in between. The CDR3 consists of 12 residues. Looked up from germline, CDR1 is SQVTM and CDR2 is ANQGSEA. The CDR3 is CSVSGNIYEQYL. CDR3 nucleotide sequence: TGCAGCGTCTCGGGCAATATCTACGAGCAGTACCTC.

This clonotype was detected many times. V gene TRBV2 combines with J gene TRBJ2-7; D perhaps matches TRBD2 (6 bases). Germline-derived CDR1 and CDR2 are SNHLY and FYNNEI. This CDR3 region has 14 residues. V lost 4 bases and J 6 bases, leaving 16 bases between the germline ends. In nucleotides, the CDR3 is TGTGCCAGCAGTGTTGCTAGCGAATTTGTCGAGCAGTACTTC. Its translation: CASSVASEFVEQYF. Using reference TRBV2 and TRBJ2-7 for the parts outside the CDR3, the full variable domain is EPEVTQTPSHQVTQMGQEVILRCVPISNHLYFYWYRQILGQKVEFLVSFYNNEISEKSEIFDDQFSVERPDGSNFTLKIRSTKLEDSAMYFCASSVASEFVEQYFGPGTRLTVT.

In this sample, this clonotype turned up a few times. The gene calls are TRBV5-1 and TRBJ2-1; TRBD2 matches at 9 bases. This CDR3 has 16 amino acids. CDR1 and CDR2 (germline): SGHRS, YFSETQ. Losses at the gene ends were 1 base for V and 4 bases for J; bases not matched to a gene: 6. The CDR3 here is CASSLTAGGPYNEQFF. DNA for the CDR3: TGCGCCAGCAGCTTGACGGCGGGAGGGCCATACAATGAGCAGTTCTTC. The full variable domain, with the rest looked up from reference TRBV5-1 and TRBJ2-1, is KAGVTQTPRYLIKTRGQQVTLSCSPISGHRSVSWYQQTPGQGLQFLFEYFSETQRNKGNFPGRFSGRQFSNSRSEMNVSTLELGDSALYLCASSLTAGGPYNEQFFGPGTRLTVL.

There are many counts of this clonotype. This chain links TRBV7-3 with TRBJ1-1; D perhaps matches TRBD1 (6 bases). Per germline, CDR1 SGHTA and CDR2 FQGTGA. V lost 5 bases to trimming and J lost 2 bases, with 15 bases between them. CDR3 length equals 15 residues. The CDR3 DNA sequence: TGTGCCAGCAGCGTACAGGGAGGTGGTAACACTGAAGCTTTCTTT. This translates into CASSVQGGGNTEAFF.